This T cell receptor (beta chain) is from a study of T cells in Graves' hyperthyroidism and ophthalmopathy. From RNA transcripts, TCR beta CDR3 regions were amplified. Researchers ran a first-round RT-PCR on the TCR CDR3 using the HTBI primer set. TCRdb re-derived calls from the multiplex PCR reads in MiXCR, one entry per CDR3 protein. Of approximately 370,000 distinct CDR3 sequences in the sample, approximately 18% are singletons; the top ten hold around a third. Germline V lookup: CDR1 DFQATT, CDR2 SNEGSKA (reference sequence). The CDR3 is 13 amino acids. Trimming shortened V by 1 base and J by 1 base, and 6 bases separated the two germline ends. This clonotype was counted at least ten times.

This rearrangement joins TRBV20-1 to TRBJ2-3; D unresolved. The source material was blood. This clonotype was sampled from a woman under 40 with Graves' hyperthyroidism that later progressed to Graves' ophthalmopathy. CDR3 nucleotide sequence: TGCAGTGCTAGAGTTCCCCGCACAGATACGCAGTATTTT. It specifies CSARVPRTDTQYF.